These T cell receptor beta chains were read from a single sample in a study of blood T cells in healthy people across ages. TCRdb reprocessed the 5' RACE reads with MiXCR, giving one entry per CDR3 protein. The sample lists roughly 680,000 distinct CDR3 sequences; about 52% were seen once. The specimen sequenced was blood. Every receptor here comes from a woman aged 55-70 years in good health. CDR3s include the opening cysteine and the closing phenylalanine or tryptophan. D genes are given only for firm matches. The size field is filled for only some rows; it gives once, few, many or a size class.

d_call	clone_size	cdr3_length	v_call	j_call	cdr3_nt	cdr3_aa
TRBD2	NA	17	TRBV5-1	TRBJ2-7	TGCGCCAGCAGTAGGGGGACTAGCGGACTTTACTCCTACGAGCAGTACTTC	CASSRGTSGLYSYEQYF
NA	NA	13	TRBV6-2/TRBV6-3	TRBJ2-5	TGTGCCAGCAGAAGGGCCTTGGAAGAGACCCAGTACTTC	CASRRALEETQYF
TRBD2	few	14	TRBV5-1	TRBJ2-1	TGCGCCAGCAGCGCGGGAGGGCCCGGCAATGAGCAGTTCTTC	CASSAGGPGNEQFF
TRBD1	few	15	TRBV7-2	TRBJ1-6	TGTGCCAGCAGCTGGGGACAGGGGGTTAATTCACCCCTCCACTTT	CASSWGQGVNSPLHF
TRBD2	NA	14	TRBV12-3/TRBV12-4	TRBJ2-5	TGTGCCAGCAGTCGACTAGCGAGGCAAGAGACCCAGTACTTC	CASSRLARQETQYF
NA	NA	12	TRBV27	TRBJ2-1	TGTGTCAGCAGTTTTTTGGCCAATGAGCAGTTCTTC	CVSSFLANEQFF
NA	few	14	TRBV9	TRBJ2-7	TGTGCCAGCAGCCCGAATGGACCGTCCTACGAGCAGTACTTC	CASSPNGPSYEQYF
TRBD2	NA	15	TRBV18	TRBJ2-1	TGTGCCAGCTCACCTCTAGCGGCTCCCTACAATGAGCAGTTCTTC	CASSPLAAPYNEQFF
TRBD1	NA	14	TRBV12-3/TRBV12-4	TRBJ1-2	TGTGCCAGCAGTAAGAGGGGGCGGAACTATGGCTACACCTTC	CASSKRGRNYGYTF
NA	NA	15	TRBV6-6	TRBJ2-5	TGTGCCAGCAGCCCCAACTCAGGTGGCCAAGAGACCCAGTACTTC	CASSPNSGGQETQYF
NA	few	13	TRBV6-6	TRBJ2-5	TGTGCCAGCAGTTACAGGGCAGAGGGGACCCAGTACTTC	CASSYRAEGTQYF
TRBD1	once	16	TRBV4-2	TRBJ1-5	TGTGCCAGCAGCCAAATCGACAGGGTCGGTGGTCAGCCCCAGCATTTT	CASSQIDRVGGQPQHF
TRBD2	few	19	TRBV12-3/TRBV12-4	TRBJ2-1	TGTGCTAGCAGTCCCACCCCGGGGCTAGCGGGTGCCTCCTACAATGAGCAGTTCTTC	CASSPTPGLAGASYNEQFF
NA	few	18	TRBV29-1	TRBJ2-1	TGCAGCGTCGAAGGGACCTTAACAGGGAAGAGCTCCTACAATGAGCAGTTCTTC	CSVEGTLTGKSSYNEQFF
TRBD1	NA	17	TRBV2	TRBJ1-3	TGTGCCAGCAGGCCTCGGACAGGACCACTCTCTGGAAACACCATATATTTT	CASRPRTGPLSGNTIYF
TRBD2	many	17	TRBV9	TRBJ2-5	TGTGCCAGCAGCAAATCGACTAGCGGGACTCATAGTGATGAGCAGTACTTC	CASSKSTSGTHSDEQYF
TRBD1	NA	14	TRBV2	TRBJ1-2	TGTGCCAGCAGGCCCCCGGGACAGTTTAAAGGCTACACCTTC	CASRPPGQFKGYTF
NA	NA	14	TRBV5-1	TRBJ2-7	TGTGCCAGCAGTTTAGTTCAGGGTAGCTACGAGCAGTACTTC	CASSLVQGSYEQYF
NA	once	12	TRBV12-3/TRBV12-4	TRBJ1-5	TGTGCCAGCAGTTTAGCGGGGGGGCCTTTGCATTTT	CASSLAGGPLHF
TRBD2	few	19	TRBV4-3	TRBJ2-1	TGCGCCAGCAGCCAAAAACCACCCGTAGGGACTAGCGGGAGTAATGAGCAGTTCTTC	CASSQKPPVGTSGSNEQFF
TRBD1	many	15	TRBV4-3	TRBJ1-6	TGCGCCAGCAGCCCACTTCAGGGGGCGAATTCACCCCTCCACTTT	CASSPLQGANSPLHF
TRBD2	NA	16	TRBV3-1	TRBJ2-7	TGTGCCAGCAGCCAAACAACGACTAGCGGGAGACGCGAGCAGTACTTC	CASSQTTTSGRREQYF
TRBD2	NA	16	TRBV6-2/TRBV6-3	TRBJ2-7	TGTGCCAGCAGATTCAATAGCGGGAGGGCCAACCACGAGCAGTACTTC	CASRFNSGRANHEQYF
TRBD1	few	14	TRBV5-1	TRBJ2-7	TGCGCCAGCAGCTTCGACAGGGGACTCAACGAGCAGTACTTC	CASSFDRGLNEQYF
TRBD2	NA	14	TRBV12-3/TRBV12-4	TRBJ2-2	TGTGCCAGCTCCCCGGGAGGGGCCCCCGGGGAGCTGTTTTTT	CASSPGGAPGELFF